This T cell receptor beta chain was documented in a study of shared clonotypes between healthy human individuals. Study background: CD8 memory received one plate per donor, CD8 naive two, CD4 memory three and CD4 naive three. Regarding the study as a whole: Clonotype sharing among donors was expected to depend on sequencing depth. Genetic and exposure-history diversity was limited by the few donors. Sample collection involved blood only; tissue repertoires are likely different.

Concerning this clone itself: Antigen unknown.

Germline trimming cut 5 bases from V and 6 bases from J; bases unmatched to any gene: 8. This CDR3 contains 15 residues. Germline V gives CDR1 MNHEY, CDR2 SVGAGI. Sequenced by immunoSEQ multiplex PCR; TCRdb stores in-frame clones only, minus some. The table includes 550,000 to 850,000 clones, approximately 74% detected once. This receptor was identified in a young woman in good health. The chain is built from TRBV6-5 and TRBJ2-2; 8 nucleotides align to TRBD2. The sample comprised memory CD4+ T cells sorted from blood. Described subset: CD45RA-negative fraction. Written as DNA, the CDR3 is TGTGCCAGCAGTCCGGGGGAGCGGGAGTCCGGGGAGCTGTTTTTT. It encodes CASSPGERESGELFF.